These 14 T cell receptor beta chains were all obtained from the same sample, sequenced in a study of shared clonotypes between healthy human individuals. Only in-frame clones appear in the TCRdb table, and some are missing; sequencing was by immunoSEQ multiplex PCR. The data contain millions of clones, roughly 95% of them singletons. The material sequenced was naive CD4+ T cells sorted from blood. Subset meaning: CD45RA+ positively selected. The receptors were sampled from a man aged 18 to 29 in good health.

The chain joins TRBV2 to TRBJ2-7; D may be TRBD1 (6 bases). Germline values: CDR1 SNHLY, CDR2 FYNNEI. There are 16 residues in the CDR3. Trimming removed 3 bases at V and 4 bases at J, with 19 bases between. The CDR3 DNA follows: TGTGCCAGCAGTGACCCCCCTACAGGGTTACCTTACGAGCAGTACTTC. It codes for CASSDPPTGLPYEQYF.

The gene calls are TRBV25-1 and TRBJ1-6; a possible D gene is TRBD1 (6 bases). Trimming pared 5 bases from V and 6 bases from J, leaving 14 bases between. The CDR3 spans 15 residues. Germline-derived CDR1 and CDR2 are MGHDK and SYGVNS. CDR3 in amino acids: CASSKRGRGNSPLHF. CDR3 nucleotide sequence: TGTGCCAGCAGTAAACGGGGGCGGGGTAATTCACCCCTCCACTTT.

The V and J genes are TRBV6-5 and TRBJ2-1, with D uncertain. Germline V gives CDR1 MNHEY, CDR2 SVGAGI. The CDR3 covers 13 residues. Between the trimmed V and J ends, which lost 7 bases and 9 bases, there was a span of 16 bases. The CDR3: CASTQPPAGEQFF. DNA of the CDR3: TGTGCCAGCACTCAACCACCGGCCGGTGAGCAGTTCTTC.

The chain links TRBV29-1 to TRBJ1-2; tentative D call: TRBD1 (5 bases). The germline gives CDR1 SQVTM, CDR2 ANQGSEA. V lost 4 bases, J lost 6 bases, and 18 bases lay in between. This CDR3 has 14 amino acids. CDR3 sequence reads: CSVANVGGWNGYTF. The CDR3 DNA follows: TGCAGCGTTGCCAACGTGGGGGGGTGGAATGGCTACACCTTC.

V is TRBV18 and J is TRBJ2-7, with D hard to call. V shed 3 bases and J shed 3 bases, with 9 bases lying between them. CDR1 is KGHSH and CDR2 is LQKENI in the germline V gene. The CDR3 contains 13 residues. The CDR3 here is CASSPPLIYEQYF. In nucleotides, the CDR3 is TGTGCCAGCTCACCGCCTCTAATCTACGAGCAGTACTTC. The whole variable domain, remainder taken from reference TRBV18 and TRBJ2-7, is NAGVMQNPRHLVRRRGQEARLRCSPMKGHSHVYWYRQLPEEGLKFMVYLQKENIIDESGMPKERFSAEFPKEGPSILRIQQVVRGDSAAYFCASSPPLIYEQYFGPGTRLTVT.

This chain joins TRBV27 and TRBJ2-5, with TRBD2 matching over 10 bases. The CDR3 spans 16 residues. From germline, CDR1 is MNHEY and CDR2 SMNVEV (reference sequence). J gave up 0 bases and V 6 bases, and 7 bases lay outside the gene matches. CDR3 bases: TGTGCCAGCAGACGAGAGACTAGCGGGTACCAAGAGACCCAGTACTTC. It is translated as CASRRETSGYQETQYF.

Notes on this clone: Other DNA sequences in this specimen translate into the identical CDR3. The chain links TRBV5-4 to TRBJ2-1; TRBD2 might be the D (6 bases). The CDR3 contains 15 residues. The V end lost 0 bases, the J end lost 1 base, and 8 bases lay between the germline ends. From germline, CDR1 is SGHNT and CDR2 YYREEE (reference sequence). The CDR3 sequence: CASSLVGGSYNEQFF. CDR3 in DNA: TGTGCCAGCAGCTTGGTTGGGGGGTCCTACAATGAGCAGTTCTTC.

CDR3 DNA: TGCGCCAGCAGTGAGTTGGGACAGGGATTCACCGGGGAGCTGTTTTTT. Its translation is CASSELGQGFTGELFF. This chain links TRBV10-2 with TRBJ2-2; TRBD1 aligns across 9 bases. J was trimmed by 4 bases and V by 1 base; bases with no gene match: 4. The CDR3 totals 16 residues. In germline, CDR1 is WSHSY, CDR2 SAAADI.

This chain links TRBV29-1 with TRBJ1-1; D remains ambiguous. V was cut by 8 bases and J by 1 base, with 14 bases left in between. Germline V CDR1 and CDR2: SQVTM, ANQGSEA. The CDR3 consists of 13 residues. CDR3 loop: CSTEQSPNTEAFF. The CDR3 nucleotides are TGCAGCACTGAGCAGTCACCGAACACTGAAGCTTTCTTT.

The chain carries TRBV4-3 and TRBJ2-1, with unresolved D. V lost 0 bases and J 8 bases, leaving 11 bases between the germline ends. Germline V gives CDR1 LGHNA, CDR2 YSLEER. CDR3 length: 14 amino acids. CDR3 coding DNA: TGCGCCAGCAGCCAAGATCGATCCATTCATGAGCAGTTCTTC. This sequence encodes CASSQDRSIHEQFF.

The rearrangement uses TRBV9 and TRBJ2-2; 7 bases are a match to TRBD2. Germline values: CDR1 SGDLS, CDR2 YYNGEE. Trimming took 0 bases from V and 0 from J; bases not matched to a gene: 5. CDR3 length: 17 residues. This chain's CDR3 is CASSVAGSGTNTGELFF. The DNA of the CDR3 is TGTGCCAGCAGCGTAGCTGGGAGCGGGACGAACACCGGGGAGCTGTTTTTT.

The chain couples TRBV2 to TRBJ2-1, with 7 positions matching TRBD1. This CDR3 has 15 amino acids. V lost 6 bases and J lost 0; bases outside the gene matches: 5. CDR1 is SNHLY and CDR2 is FYNNEI in the germline V gene. The CDR3 sequence is CASSGRGSSYNEQFF. The CDR3 nucleotides read TGTGCCAGCAGCGGCAGGGGGAGCTCCTACAATGAGCAGTTCTTC.

This sequence joins TRBV6-1 and TRBJ1-6; D remains ambiguous. This CDR3 is 13 amino acids long. CDR1 and CDR2 from the germline V gene are MNHNS and SASEGT. Trimming left V 0 bases short and J 9 bases short, with 6 bases between. This CDR3 is CASSEAQVSPLHF. CDR3 DNA sequence: TGTGCCAGCAGTGAAGCTCAGGTTTCACCCCTCCACTTT.

The V gene is TRBV30, the J gene TRBJ1-5, with a tentative D call TRBD1 (5 bases). V was shortened by 3 bases and J by 9 bases, with 12 bases between the two germline ends. The CDR3 is made up of 12 amino acids. The germline CDR1 and CDR2 sequences are GTSNPN and SVGIG (reference sequence). The CDR3 loop is CAWSGGEPPQHF. In nucleotides, the CDR3 is TGTGCCTGGAGCGGGGGAGAGCCGCCCCAGCATTTT.